Presented here are 24 T cell receptor beta chains from one specimen sequenced in a study of tumor and adjacent non-tumor tissue in lung cancer. No cell sorting was done before RNA was extracted from the tissue. More than 3 cm separated this lung sample from the edge of the tumor. A modified ARM-PCR protocol with three rounds of nested PCR amplified TCRbeta. TCRdb reanalysed the multiplex PCR reads using MiXCR and keeps one entry per CDR3 protein. The table shows 50,000 to 70,000 distinct CDR3 sequences, with about 55% occurring only once. The specimen was distant non-tumor lung tissue. The receptors were sampled from a man in his 70s with non-small cell lung cancer.

This rearrangement joins TRBV5-4 to TRBJ1-2; TRBD1 aligns across 8 bases. V lost 6 bases and J lost 4; bases outside the gene matches: 11. CDR1 and CDR2 from the germline V gene are SGHNT and YYREEE (reference sequence). CDR3 length: 15 amino acids. CDR3 amino acids: CASNRPGQDLYGYTF. In DNA form, the CDR3 reads TGTGCCAGCAACCGGCCGGGACAGGACCTCTATGGCTACACCTTC.

As regards this clonotype: It may be a read error: a sequence one base away is much more abundant. The chain recombines TRBV6-5 with TRBJ2-6, with D possibly matching TRBD1 (5 bases). The CDR3 sequence is 15 residues long. Per germline, CDR1 MNHEY and CDR2 SVGAGI. CDR3 coding DNA: TGTGCCACCGTCTCTACCGCGTCTGGGGCCAACGTCATGACTTTC. Translated, it gives CATVSTASGANVMTF.

This clonotype occurred many times. This chain uses TRBV6-5 with TRBJ1-5; 7 bases agree with TRBD1. Germline values: CDR1 MNHEY, CDR2 SVGAGI. Germline trimming cut 6 bases from V and 2 bases from J; bases unmatched to any gene: 7. The CDR3 totals 15 residues. The CDR3 nucleotides read TGTGCCAGCAGAAGTAGACAGGGAGGCAATCAGCCCCAGCATTTT. Protein product: CASRSRQGGNQPQHF.

About this clonotype: One end of the junction does not line up with germline, which may come from a read error. The chain uses TRBV11-2 and TRBJ2-2, with D possibly called TRBD1 or TRBD2 (5 bases each). The CDR3 runs 16 residues. Germline V gene data show CDR1 as SGHAT and CDR2 as FQNNGV. CDR3 loop: CASRLPGTLFAGKLFF. The DNA for the CDR3 is TGTGCCAGCAGGCTACCGGGGACGTTGTTCGCCGGGAAGCTGTTTTTT.

For this clonotype: With a much larger clone just one base away, this may be a read error. The chain is built from TRBV7-8 and TRBJ1-5; the D gene is possibly TRBD1 (6 bases). This CDR3 is 15 amino acids long. CDR1 and CDR2 from the germline V gene are SGHVS and FQNEAQ. CDR3 residues: CTSSLVGGADWPQHF. In DNA form, the CDR3 reads TGTACCAGCAGCTTAGTGGGGGGCGCGGACTGGCCCCAGCATTTT.

This clonotype was found a few times. J is TRBJ2-5 and V is TRBV7-6; maybe TRBD2 (6 bases). This CDR3 contains 15 residues. Germline V CDR1 and CDR2: SGHVS, FNYEAQ. V was clipped by 5 bases and J by 5 bases, with 18 bases between them. The CDR3 spells CASSPPGLRAETQYF. The CDR3 bases are TGTGCCAGCAGCCCACCGGGACTTCGAGCCGAGACCCAGTACTTC.

The V call is TRBV5-1, the J call TRBJ2-7, with 9 nucleotides matching TRBD1. V was pared by 4 bases and J by 2 bases, with 4 bases of the junction left unmatched. The CDR3 consists of 14 residues. Germline values: CDR1 SGHRS, CDR2 YFSETQ. DNA of the CDR3: TGCGCCAGCAGCACCACAGGGGGCGCCTACGAGCAGTACTTC. This sequence encodes CASSTTGGAYEQYF.

The rearrangement joins TRBV5-1 to TRBJ2-7; D gene uncertain. Trimming shortened V by 0 bases and J by 3 bases, and 10 bases separated the two germline ends. The CDR3 extends over 14 amino acids. CDR1 is SGHRS and CDR2 is YFSETQ in the germline V gene. The CDR3 sequence: CASSLAAAVYEQYF. In nucleotides, the CDR3 is TGCGCCAGCAGCTTGGCGGCAGCTGTCTACGAGCAGTACTTC.

Of note for this clonotype: The conserved phenylalanine or tryptophan normally closing the CDR3 is absent here, so this likely arose from a read error. This chain uses TRBV4-1 with TRBJ2-4; D is unresolved. Germline assignment: CDR1 MGHRA and CDR2 YSYEKL. There are 13 residues in the CDR3. CDR3 bases: TGTGCCAACAGCCAAATGATCCAAAACATTCAGTACCTC. It yields the protein CANSQMIQNIQYL.

About this clonotype itself: A much bigger clone sits one base away, suggesting this may be a read error. V gene TRBV7-9 combines with J gene TRBJ2-7; TRBD2 might be the D (5 bases). Per the germline V gene, CDR1 is SEHNR and CDR2 is FQNEAQ (reference sequence). The CDR3 runs 12 residues. The germline V and J ends were trimmed by 5 bases and 5 bases, with 10 bases remaining between them. CDR3 protein: CASSPGNNEQYF. CDR3 sequence (DNA): TGTGCCAGCAGCCCGGGGAATAACGAGCAGTACTTC.

With regard to this clonotype: Just one base apart from a much larger clone, this may be a read error. The chain links TRBV5-5 to TRBJ2-7; D is unresolved. Germline CDR1 and CDR2: SGHKS and YYEKEE (reference sequence). This CDR3 has 13 residues. CDR3 residues: CAGSLEPGYEQYF. The CDR3 bases are TGTGCCGGCAGCTTGGAACCAGGCTACGAGCAGTACTTC.

Concerning this clonotype itself: A much bigger clone sits one base away, suggesting this may be a read error. The chain links TRBV6-1 to TRBJ1-2, with 8 bases aligning to TRBD1. Germline trimming cut 7 bases from V and 8 bases from J; bases unmatched to any gene: 6. This CDR3 is built from 12 residues. Germline V gene lookup returns CDR1 MNHNS and CDR2 SASEGT. The CDR3 is CASIWTGSGYTF. In DNA, the CDR3 is TGTGCCAGCATATGGACAGGGTCGGGCTACACCTTC.

In the case of this clonotype: This may be a read error: a much more frequent sequence differs by one nucleotide. CDR3 DNA sequence: TGTGCCAGCATTTCTCGATTACCCCTAACCCAGTACTTC. Translated, it gives CASISRLPLTQYF. The gene calls are TRBV6-5 and TRBJ2-5; D unclear. CDR1 is MNHEY, CDR2 SVGAGI, per germline. V lost 7 bases and J lost 8, with 17 bases in between. The CDR3 is 13 residues long.

This clonotype was observed at least ten times. The rearrangement links TRBV29-1 to TRBJ2-3; possible D gene TRBD2, 5 bases. Trimming pared 4 bases from V and 4 bases from J, leaving 6 bases between. Germline V gene lookup returns CDR1 SQVTM and CDR2 ANQGSEA. This CDR3 is built from 11 residues. This CDR3 is CSVAGADTQYF. The DNA for the CDR3 is TGCAGCGTTGCCGGGGCAGATACGCAGTATTTT.

A remark on this clonotype: An end of the junction does not agree with germline; a read error may underlie this. J is TRBJ1-5 and V is TRBV28, with D unclear. CDR1 is MDHEN and CDR2 is SYDVKM in the germline V gene. The CDR3 has 13 residues. CDR3 region: CAGRPGGNQPQHF. CDR3 coding DNA: TGTGCCGGCAGACCCGGGGGCAATCAGCCCCAGCATTTT.

Comment on this clonotype: A junction boundary mismatches the germline segment, possibly from a read error. The V gene is TRBV6-1, the J gene TRBJ1-5; weak D call: TRBD1 (5 bases). CDR1 is MNHNS and CDR2 is SASEGT in the germline V gene. This CDR3 contains 17 residues. The DNA for the CDR3 is TGTGCCAGCAGCGAGAACCCCAGGGATGGGGCCCATCAACCCCAGCATTTT. Translated: CASSENPRDGAHQPQHF.

About this clonotype itself: This sequence may be a read error, since a much larger clone differs from it by one base. V and J are TRBV6-1 and TRBJ2-5; 9 nucleotides agree with TRBD1. Germline V gives CDR1 MNHNS, CDR2 SASEGT. This CDR3 is built from 14 residues. CDR3 loop: CAGSVRDRVATQYF. In DNA, the CDR3 is TGTGCCGGCAGTGTCCGGGACAGGGTGGCGACCCAGTACTTC.

With respect to this clonotype: This CDR3 fails to terminate in the conserved phenylalanine or tryptophan, so it likely reflects a read error. Because the CDR3's place on the DNA is in doubt, the DNA is left out and the CDR3 is given as listed by TCRdb. This sequence joins TRBV11-2 and TRBJ2-5; the table's TRBD1 call for D was not verified on the DNA. The CDR3 region is 15 residues in length, termini included. Per the germline V gene, CDR1 is SGHAT and CDR2 is FQNNGV. Here the CDR3 reads CVSSLYRGGRETRYS.

Written as DNA, the CDR3 is TGCAGTGCTAGTATAGGGAACACTGAAGCTTTCTTT. It specifies CSASIGNTEAFF. The V and J genes are TRBV20-1 and TRBJ1-1; D is ambiguous. The germline CDR1 and CDR2 sequences are DFQATT and SNEGSKA (reference sequence). The ends were cut back, 3 bases at V and 1 base at J, with 6 bases in the middle. The CDR3 loop spans 12 amino acids.

On this clonotype: The CDR3 does not close with the conserved phenylalanine or tryptophan, likely indicating a read error. This chain connects TRBV6-1 to TRBJ2-5; D is perhaps TRBD1 (6 bases). CDR1 and CDR2 from the germline V gene are MNHNS and SASEGT. The CDR3 has 13 amino acids. The CDR3 reads CTSSTGFRETQYI. In DNA, the CDR3 is TGTACCAGCAGTACAGGGTTTCGGGAGACCCAGTACATC.

In regard to this clonotype: Just one base apart from a much larger clone, this may be a read error. The chain combines TRBV11-1 with TRBJ2-3; D is tentatively TRBD1 or TRBD2 (5 bases each). Germline lookup yields CDR1 SGHAT and CDR2 FQDESV (reference sequence). This CDR3 has 13 residues. CDR3: CASSKRGTGTQYF. Written as DNA, the CDR3 is TGTGCCAGCAGTAAGAGGGGCACAGGTACGCAGTATTTT.

This clonotype has a count of ten or more. This chain joins TRBV28 and TRBJ1-1; the match to TRBD1 covers 8 bases. CDR3 length equals 13 residues. V trimming: 3 bases; J trimming: 5 bases; junction bases outside the gene matches: 2. The V gene's germline CDR1 is MDHEN and CDR2 SYDVKM. The CDR3 sequence: CASSFTGGTEAFF. The DNA for the CDR3 is TGTGCCAGCAGTTTTACAGGGGGGACTGAAGCTTTCTTT.

As for this clonotype: A junction boundary mismatches the germline segment, possibly from a read error. The CDR3 reads CASKFANIGKLFF. For the CDR3, the DNA is TGTGCCAGCAAGTTCGCGAACATCGGGAAGCTGTTTTTT. The chain has TRBV6-5 and TRBJ2-2; a weak D match, TRBD2 (5 bases). CDR1 and CDR2 (germline): MNHEY, SVGAGI. The CDR3 has 13 residues.

This clonotype has ten or more counts. The chain uses TRBV6-5 and TRBJ2-1, with 8 bases aligning to TRBD1. This CDR3 is 15 amino acids long. Germline loops: CDR1 MNHEY, CDR2 SVGAGI. J lost 5 bases, V lost 5 bases, and 8 bases had no gene match. CDR3 in amino acids: CASSPGTGRHNEQFF. CDR3 sequence (DNA): TGTGCCAGCAGTCCCGGGACAGGTCGCCACAATGAGCAGTTCTTC.